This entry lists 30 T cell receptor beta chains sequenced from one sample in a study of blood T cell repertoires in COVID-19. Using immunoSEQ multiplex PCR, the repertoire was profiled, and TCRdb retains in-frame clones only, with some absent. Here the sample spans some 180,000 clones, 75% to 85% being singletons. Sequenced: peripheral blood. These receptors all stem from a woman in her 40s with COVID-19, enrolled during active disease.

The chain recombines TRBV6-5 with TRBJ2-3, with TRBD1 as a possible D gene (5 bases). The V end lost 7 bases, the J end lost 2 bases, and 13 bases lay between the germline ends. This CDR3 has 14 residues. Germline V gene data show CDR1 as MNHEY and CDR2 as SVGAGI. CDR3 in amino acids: CASTDDSYTDTQYF. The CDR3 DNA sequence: TGTGCCAGCACCGATGACAGTTACACAGATACGCAGTATTTT.

CDR3 in DNA: TGTGCCAGCAGATCCGAGCCGGTCCCATCTAATGAGCAGTTCTTC. It codes for CASRSEPVPSNEQFF. The chain combines TRBV2 with TRBJ2-1; D uncertain. The CDR3 runs to 15 residues. The germline V and J ends were trimmed by 6 bases and 7 bases, with 19 bases remaining between them. The germline CDR1 and CDR2 sequences are SNHLY and FYNNEI.

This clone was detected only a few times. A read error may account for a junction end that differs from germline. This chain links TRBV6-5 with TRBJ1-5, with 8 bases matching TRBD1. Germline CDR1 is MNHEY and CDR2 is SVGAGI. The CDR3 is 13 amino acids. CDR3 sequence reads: CASSYSIQGAMNF. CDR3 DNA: TGTGCCAGCAGTTACTCGATCCAGGGGGCTATGAATTTT.

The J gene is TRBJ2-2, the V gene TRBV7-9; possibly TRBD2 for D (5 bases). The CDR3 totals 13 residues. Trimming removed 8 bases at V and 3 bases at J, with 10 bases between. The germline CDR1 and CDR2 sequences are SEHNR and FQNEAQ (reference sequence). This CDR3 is CASAGVYTGELFF. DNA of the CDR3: TGTGCCAGCGCCGGGGTCTACACCGGGGAGCTGTTTTTT.

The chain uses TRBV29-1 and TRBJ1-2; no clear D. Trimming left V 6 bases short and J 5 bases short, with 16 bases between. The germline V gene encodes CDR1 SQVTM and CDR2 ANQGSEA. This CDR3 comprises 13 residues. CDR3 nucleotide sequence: TGCAGCGTGTTGACAAAACCGGGATATGGCTACACCTTC. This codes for CSVLTKPGYGYTF.

CDR3 region: CASSLSAGNTIYF. CDR3 coding DNA: TGTGCCAGCAGCTTGTCGGCTGGAAACACCATATATTTT. This rearrangement joins TRBV5-4 to TRBJ1-3; D gene unclear. The V gene's germline CDR1 is SGHNT and CDR2 YYREEE (reference sequence). V shed 1 base and J shed 2 bases, with 4 bases lying between them. This CDR3 is 13 amino acids long. Drawing the rest from reference TRBV5-4 and TRBJ1-3, the complete variable domain is ETGVTQSPTHLIKTRGQQVTLRCSSQSGHNTVSWYQQALGQGPQFIFQYYREEENGRGNFPPRFSGLQFPNYSSELNVNALELDDSALYLCASSLSAGNTIYFGEGSWLTVV.

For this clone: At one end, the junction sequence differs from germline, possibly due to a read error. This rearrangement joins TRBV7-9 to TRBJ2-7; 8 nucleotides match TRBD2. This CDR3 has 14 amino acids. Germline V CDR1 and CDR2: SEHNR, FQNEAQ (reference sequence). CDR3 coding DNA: TGTGCCAGCAGCCCAGGACTAGCCACCTACGAGCAGTACTTT. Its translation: CASSPGLATYEQYF.

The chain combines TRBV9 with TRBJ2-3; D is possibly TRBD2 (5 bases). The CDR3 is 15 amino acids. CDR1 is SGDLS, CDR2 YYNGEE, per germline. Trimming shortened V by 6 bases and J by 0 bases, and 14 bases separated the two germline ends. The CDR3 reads CASNEGRTSTDTQYF. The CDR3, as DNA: TGTGCCAGCAACGAGGGAAGGACTAGCACAGATACGCAGTATTTT.

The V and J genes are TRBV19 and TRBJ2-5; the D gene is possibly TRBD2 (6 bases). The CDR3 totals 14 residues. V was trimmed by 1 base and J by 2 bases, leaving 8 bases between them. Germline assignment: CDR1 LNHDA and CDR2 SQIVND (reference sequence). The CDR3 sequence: CASSIVGLQETQYF. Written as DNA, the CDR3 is TGTGCCAGTAGTATAGTTGGACTACAAGAGACCCAGTACTTC. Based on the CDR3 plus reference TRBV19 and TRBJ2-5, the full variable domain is DGGITQSPKYLFRKEGQNVTLSCEQNLNHDAMYWYRQDPGQGLRLIYYSQIVNDFQKGDIAEGYSVSREKKESFPLTVTSAQKNPTAFYLCASSIVGLQETQYFGPGTRLLVL.

The CDR3 loop reads CASSRDRALTDTQYF. The CDR3 DNA sequence: TGTGCCAGTAGTCGGGACAGGGCTTTGACAGATACGCAGTATTTT. The chain links TRBV19 to TRBJ2-3; 9 nucleotides agree with TRBD1. From germline, CDR1 is LNHDA and CDR2 SQIVND (reference sequence). The J segment lost 3 bases and the V segment lost 5 bases, leaving 6 bases of the junction unmatched. The CDR3 consists of 15 residues.

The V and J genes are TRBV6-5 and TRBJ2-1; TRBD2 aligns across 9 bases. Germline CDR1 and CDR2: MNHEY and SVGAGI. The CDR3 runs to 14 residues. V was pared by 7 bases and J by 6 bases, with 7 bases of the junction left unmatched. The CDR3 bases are TGTGCCAGCAAAGCCCTAGCGGGATCCAATGAGCAGTTCTTC. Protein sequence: CASKALAGSNEQFF.

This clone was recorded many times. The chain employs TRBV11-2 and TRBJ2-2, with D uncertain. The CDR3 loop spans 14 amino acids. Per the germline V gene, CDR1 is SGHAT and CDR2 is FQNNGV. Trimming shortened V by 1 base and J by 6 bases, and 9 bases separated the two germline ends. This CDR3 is CASSLGLRAGELFF. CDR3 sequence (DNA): TGTGCCAGCAGCTTAGGACTCCGGGCCGGGGAGCTGTTTTTT. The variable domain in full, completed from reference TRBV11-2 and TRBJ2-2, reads EAGVAQSPRYKIIEKRQSVAFWCNPISGHATLYWYQQILGQGPKLLIQFQNNGVVDDSQLPKDRFSAERLKGVDSTLKIQPAKLEDSAVYLCASSLGLRAGELFFGEGSRLTVL.

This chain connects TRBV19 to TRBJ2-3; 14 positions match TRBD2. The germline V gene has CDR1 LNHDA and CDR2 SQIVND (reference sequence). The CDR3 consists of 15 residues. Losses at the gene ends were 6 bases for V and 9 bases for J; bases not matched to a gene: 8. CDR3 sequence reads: CASRGTSGRAFTQYF. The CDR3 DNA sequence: TGTGCCAGTAGGGGGACTAGCGGGAGAGCATTCACGCAGTATTTT.

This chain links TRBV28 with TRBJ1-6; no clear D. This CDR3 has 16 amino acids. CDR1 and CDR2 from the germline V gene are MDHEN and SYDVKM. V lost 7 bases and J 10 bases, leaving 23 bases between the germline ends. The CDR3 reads CASKVTSGGLGSPLHF. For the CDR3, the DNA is TGTGCCAGCAAAGTTACGTCAGGAGGTTTGGGGTCACCCCTCCACTTT.

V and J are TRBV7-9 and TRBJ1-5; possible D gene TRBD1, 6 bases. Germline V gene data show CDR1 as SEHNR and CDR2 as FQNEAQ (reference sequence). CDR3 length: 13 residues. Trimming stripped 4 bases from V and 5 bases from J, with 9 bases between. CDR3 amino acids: CASSSGVHQPQHF. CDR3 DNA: TGTGCCAGCAGCTCAGGGGTTCATCAGCCCCAGCATTTT. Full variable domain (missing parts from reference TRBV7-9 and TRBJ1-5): DTGVSQNPRHKITKRGQNVTFRCDPISEHNRLYWYRQTLGQGPEFLTYFQNEAQLEKSRLLSDRFSAERPKGSFSTLEIQRTEQGDSAMYLCASSSGVHQPQHFGDGTRLSIL.

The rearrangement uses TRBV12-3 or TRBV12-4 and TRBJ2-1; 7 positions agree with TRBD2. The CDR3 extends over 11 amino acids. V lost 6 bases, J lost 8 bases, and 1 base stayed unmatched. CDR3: CASRGGDEQFF. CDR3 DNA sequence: TGTGCCAGCAGGGGGGGGGATGAGCAGTTCTTC.

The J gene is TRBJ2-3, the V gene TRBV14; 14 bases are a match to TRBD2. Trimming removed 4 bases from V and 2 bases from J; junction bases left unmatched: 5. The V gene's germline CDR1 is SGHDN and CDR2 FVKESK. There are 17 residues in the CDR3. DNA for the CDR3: TGTGCCAGCAGCCCCAGGACTAGCGGGAGGTTCACAGATACGCAGTATTTT. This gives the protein CASSPRTSGRFTDTQYF. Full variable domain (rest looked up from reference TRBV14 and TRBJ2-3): EAGVTQFPSHSVIEKGQTVTLRCDPISGHDNLYWYRRVMGKEIKFLLHFVKESKQDESGMPNNRFLAERTGGTYSTLKVQPAELEDSGVYFCASSPRTSGRFTDTQYFGPGTRLTVL.

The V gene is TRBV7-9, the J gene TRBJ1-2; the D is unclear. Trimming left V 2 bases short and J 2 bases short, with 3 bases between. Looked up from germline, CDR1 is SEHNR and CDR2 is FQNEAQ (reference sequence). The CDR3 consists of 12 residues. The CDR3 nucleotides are TGTGCCAGCAGCTTATTAAACTATGGCTACACCTTC. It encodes CASSLLNYGYTF. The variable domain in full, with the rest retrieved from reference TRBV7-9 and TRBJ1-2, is DTGVSQNPRHKITKRGQNVTFRCDPISEHNRLYWYRQTLGQGPEFLTYFQNEAQLEKSRLLSDRFSAERPKGSFSTLEIQRTEQGDSAMYLCASSLLNYGYTFGSGTRLTVV.

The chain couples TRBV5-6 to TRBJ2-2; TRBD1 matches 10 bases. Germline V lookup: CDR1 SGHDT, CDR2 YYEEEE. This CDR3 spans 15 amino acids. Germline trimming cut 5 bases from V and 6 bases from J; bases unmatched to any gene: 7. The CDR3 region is CASRGWDRGAGELFF. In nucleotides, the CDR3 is TGTGCCAGCAGAGGGTGGGACAGGGGCGCCGGGGAGCTGTTTTTT.

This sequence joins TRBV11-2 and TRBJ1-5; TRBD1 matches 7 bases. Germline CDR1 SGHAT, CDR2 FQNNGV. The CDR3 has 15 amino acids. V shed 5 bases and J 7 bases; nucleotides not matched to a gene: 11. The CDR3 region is CASSPSDRDGQPQHF. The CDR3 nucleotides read TGTGCCAGCAGCCCTTCTGACAGGGACGGCCAGCCCCAGCATTTT.

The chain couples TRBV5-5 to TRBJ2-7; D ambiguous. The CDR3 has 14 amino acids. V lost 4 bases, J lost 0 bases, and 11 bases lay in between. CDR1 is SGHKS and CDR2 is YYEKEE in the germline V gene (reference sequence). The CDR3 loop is CASSPLAVSYEQYF. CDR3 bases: TGTGCCAGCAGCCCCCTCGCGGTCTCCTACGAGCAGTACTTC.

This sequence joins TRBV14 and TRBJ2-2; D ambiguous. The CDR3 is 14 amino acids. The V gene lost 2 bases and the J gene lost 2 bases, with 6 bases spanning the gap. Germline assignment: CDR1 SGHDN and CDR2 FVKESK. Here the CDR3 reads CASSQLDNTGELFF. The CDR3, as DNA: TGTGCCAGCAGCCAACTAGATAACACCGGGGAGCTGTTTTTT. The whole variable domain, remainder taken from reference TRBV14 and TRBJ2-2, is EAGVTQFPSHSVIEKGQTVTLRCDPISGHDNLYWYRRVMGKEIKFLLHFVKESKQDESGMPNNRFLAERTGGTYSTLKVQPAELEDSGVYFCASSQLDNTGELFFGEGSRLTVL.

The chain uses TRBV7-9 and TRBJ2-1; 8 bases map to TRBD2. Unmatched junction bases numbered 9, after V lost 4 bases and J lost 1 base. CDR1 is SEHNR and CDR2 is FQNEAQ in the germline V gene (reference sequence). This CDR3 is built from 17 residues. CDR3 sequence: CASSSTGLGGSYNEQFF. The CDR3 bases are TGTGCCAGCAGCTCAACGGGACTAGGTGGGTCCTACAATGAGCAGTTCTTC.

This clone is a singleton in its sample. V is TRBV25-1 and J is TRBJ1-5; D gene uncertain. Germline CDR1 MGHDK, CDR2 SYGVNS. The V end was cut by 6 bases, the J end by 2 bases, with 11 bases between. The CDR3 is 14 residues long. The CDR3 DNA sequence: TGTGCCAGCAGGGGAGTGGGCGGCAATCAGCCCCAGCATTTT. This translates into CASRGVGGNQPQHF. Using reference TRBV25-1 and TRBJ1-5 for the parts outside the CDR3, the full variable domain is EADIYQTPRYLVIGTGKKITLECSQTMGHDKMYWYQQDPGMELHLIHYSYGVNSTEKGDLSSESTVSRIRTEHFPLTLESARPSHTSQYLCASRGVGGNQPQHFGDGTRLSIL.

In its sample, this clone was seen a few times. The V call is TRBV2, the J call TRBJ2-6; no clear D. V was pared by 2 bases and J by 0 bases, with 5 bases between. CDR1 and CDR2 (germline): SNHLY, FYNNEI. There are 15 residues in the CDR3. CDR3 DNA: TGTGCCAGCAGTGAAAGCGACTCTGGGGCCAACGTCCTGACTTTC. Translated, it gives CASSESDSGANVLTF. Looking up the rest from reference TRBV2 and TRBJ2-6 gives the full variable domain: EPEVTQTPSHQVTQMGQEVILRCVPISNHLYFYWYRQILGQKVEFLVSFYNNEISEKSEIFDDQFSVERPDGSNFTLKIRSTKLEDSAMYFCASSESDSGANVLTFGAGSRLTVL.

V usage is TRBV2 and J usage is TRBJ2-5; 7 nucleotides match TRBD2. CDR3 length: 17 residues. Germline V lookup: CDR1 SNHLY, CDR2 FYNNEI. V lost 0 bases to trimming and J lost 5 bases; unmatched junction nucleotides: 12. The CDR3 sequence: CASSEATPGLAAETQYF. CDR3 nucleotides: TGTGCCAGCAGTGAAGCCACCCCCGGGCTAGCGGCCGAGACCCAGTACTTC.

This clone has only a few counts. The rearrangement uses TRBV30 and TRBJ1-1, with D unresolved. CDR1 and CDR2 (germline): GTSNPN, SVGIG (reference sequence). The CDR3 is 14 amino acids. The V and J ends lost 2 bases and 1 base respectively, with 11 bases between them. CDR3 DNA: TGTGCCTGGAGTACCTTCGAGGGGAACACTGAAGCTTTCTTT. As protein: CAWSTFEGNTEAFF.

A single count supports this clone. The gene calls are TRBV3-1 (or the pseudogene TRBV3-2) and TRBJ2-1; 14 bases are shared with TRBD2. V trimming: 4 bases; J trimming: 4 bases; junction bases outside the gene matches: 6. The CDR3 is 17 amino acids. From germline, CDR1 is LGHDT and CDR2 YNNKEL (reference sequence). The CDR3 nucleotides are TGTGCCAGCAGCCGAATGGGACTAGCGGGAGTTTACAATGAGCAGTTCTTC. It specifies CASSRMGLAGVYNEQFF.

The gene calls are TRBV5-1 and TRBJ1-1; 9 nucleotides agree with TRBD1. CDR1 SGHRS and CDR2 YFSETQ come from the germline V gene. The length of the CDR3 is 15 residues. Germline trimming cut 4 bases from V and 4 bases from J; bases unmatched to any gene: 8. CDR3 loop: CASSRGGTGFTEAFF. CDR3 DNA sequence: TGCGCCAGCAGCCGAGGGGGGACAGGGTTCACTGAAGCTTTCTTT.

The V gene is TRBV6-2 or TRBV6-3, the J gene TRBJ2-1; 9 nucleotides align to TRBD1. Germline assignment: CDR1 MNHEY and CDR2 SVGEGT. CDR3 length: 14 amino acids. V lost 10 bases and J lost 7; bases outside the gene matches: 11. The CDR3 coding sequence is TGTGCCACCGGCCCGGGACAGGGTCGGAATGAGCAGTTCTTC. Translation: CATGPGQGRNEQFF.